This TCR beta chain was recorded in a study of T cells in Graves' hyperthyroidism and ophthalmopathy. The study's findings and limits: Expanded thyroid clonotypes (above 0.001) were mostly also found in blood. Ophthalmopathy prediction by the model preceded onset by a median roughly 6 months.

Researchers took RNA transcripts and amplified the TCR beta CDR3 regions from them. First-round RT-PCR with HTBI primers amplified the TCR CDR3 region. TCRdb independently ran MiXCR on the multiplex PCR reads; one entry per CDR3 protein. The sample consists of some 560,000 distinct CDR3 sequences, approximately 15% of them appearing once. The authors deemed Graves' hyperthyroidism stable absent ophthalmopathy progression within 18 months. Uncontrolled infection, other autoimmune disease, pregnancy or lactation excluded patients. From germline, CDR1 is MNHEY and CDR2 SVGAGI. The CDR3 is 16 residues long. V lost 2 bases, J lost 5 bases, and 15 bases lay in between. This clonotype was detected ten times or more. Its antigen is unidentified.

This receptor was taken from a woman aged 40 to 49 with Graves' hyperthyroidism. Sequenced input: blood. The chain employs TRBV6-5 and TRBJ1-4; D possibly corresponds to TRBD1 (6 bases). CDR3 residues: CASSYGRRQANEKLFF. CDR3 nucleotide sequence: TGTGCCAGCAGTTACGGGCGGAGACAGGCCAATGAAAAACTGTTTTTT.